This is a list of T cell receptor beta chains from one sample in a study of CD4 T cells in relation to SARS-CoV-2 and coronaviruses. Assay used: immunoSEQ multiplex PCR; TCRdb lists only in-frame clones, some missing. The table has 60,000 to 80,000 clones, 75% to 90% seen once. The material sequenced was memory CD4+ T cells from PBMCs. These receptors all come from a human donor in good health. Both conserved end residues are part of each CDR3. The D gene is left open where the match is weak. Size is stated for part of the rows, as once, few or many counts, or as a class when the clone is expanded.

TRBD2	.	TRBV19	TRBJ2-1	CASSIVSSGRARYYNEQFF	TGTGCCAGTAGTATAGTTTCTAGCGGGAGGGCCCGATACTACAATGAGCAGTTCTTC
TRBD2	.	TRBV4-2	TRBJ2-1	CASSQFTSGIYNEQFF	TGTGCCAGCAGCCAATTTACTAGCGGGATCTACAATGAGCAGTTCTTC
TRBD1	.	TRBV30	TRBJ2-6	CACTQGAHGANVLTF	TGTGCCTGTACACAGGGGGCTCATGGGGCCAACGTCCTGACTTTC
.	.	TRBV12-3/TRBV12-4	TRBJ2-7	CASSPGRYEQYF	TGTGCCAGCTCCCCCGGGCGTTATGAGCAGTACTTC
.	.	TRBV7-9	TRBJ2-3	CASSLGQYADTQYF	TGTGCCAGCAGCTTAGGACAGTATGCAGATACGCAGTATTTT
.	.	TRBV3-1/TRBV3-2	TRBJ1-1	CASSLSVNTEAFF	TGTGCCAGCAGCCTCTCAGTGAACACTGAAGCTTTCTTT
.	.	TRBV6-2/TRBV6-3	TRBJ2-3	CASSYPRKYTDTQYF	TGTGCCAGCAGTTACCCTAGAAAGTACACAGATACGCAGTATTTT
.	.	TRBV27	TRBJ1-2	CASCPGVGEANYGYTF	TGTGCCAGCTGCCCGGGGGTGGGGGAAGCTAACTATGGCTACACCTTC
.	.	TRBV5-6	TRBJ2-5	CASSTTGQQSQETQYF	TGTGCCAGCAGCACAACAGGGCAGCAAAGCCAAGAGACCCAGTACTTC
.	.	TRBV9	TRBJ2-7	CASSAGLAFSYEQYF	TGTGCCAGCAGCGCAGGACTGGCCTTCTCCTACGAGCAGTACTTC
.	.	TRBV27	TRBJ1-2	CASSFLGRLTYGYTF	TGTGCCAGCAGTTTCTTGGGAAGGCTAACCTATGGCTACACCTTC
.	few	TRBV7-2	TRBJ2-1	CASSTDRSSYNEQFF	TGTGCCAGCAGCACCGACAGGAGCTCCTACAATGAGCAGTTCTTC
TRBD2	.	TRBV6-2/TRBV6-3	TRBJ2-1	CASSYYGGGYNEQFF	TGTGCCAGCAGTTACTACGGCGGGGGCTACAATGAGCAGTTCTTC
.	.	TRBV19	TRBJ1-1	CASSINRAGAFF	TGTGCCAGTAGTATCAACCGGGCAGGAGCTTTCTTT
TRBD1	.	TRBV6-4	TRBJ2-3	CASSDQGQSTDTQYF	TGTGCCAGCAGTGACCAGGGACAGAGCACAGATACGCAGTATTTT
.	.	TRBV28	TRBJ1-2	CASSLDRARGYTF	TGTGCCAGCAGTTTAGACCGGGCACGCGGCTACACCTTC
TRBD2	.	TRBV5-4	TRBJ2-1	CASSFATTSGDEQFF	TGTGCCAGCAGCTTTGCTACCACTAGCGGGGATGAGCAGTTCTTC
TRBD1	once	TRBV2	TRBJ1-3	CASSPTGGSGNTIYF	TGTGCCAGCAGTCCAACAGGGGGCTCTGGAAACACCATATATTTT
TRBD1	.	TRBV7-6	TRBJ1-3	CASSSQGLNTIYF	TGTGCCAGCAGTTCACAGGGGCTAAACACCATATATTTT
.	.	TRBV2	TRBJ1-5	CASSEEGLRGPQHF	TGTGCCAGCAGTGAAGAGGGCCTCCGTGGGCCCCAGCATTTT
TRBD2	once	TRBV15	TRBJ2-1	CATSRDHSGSRYNEQFF	TGTGCCACCAGCAGGGATCATAGCGGGAGTAGATACAATGAGCAGTTCTTC
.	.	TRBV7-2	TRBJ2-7	CASSLVFRSYEQYF	TGTGCCAGCAGCTTAGTGTTTCGCTCCTACGAGCAGTACTTC
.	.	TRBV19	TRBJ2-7	CASSIDKSYEQYF	TGTGCCAGTAGTATAGACAAGTCCTACGAGCAGTACTTC
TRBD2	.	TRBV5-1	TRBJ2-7	CASSLGGGGGHYEQYF	TGCGCCAGCAGCTTGGGCGGCGGGGGGGGACACTACGAGCAGTACTTC
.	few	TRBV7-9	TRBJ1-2	CASSFSIQLRYTF	TGTGCCAGCAGCTTTTCTATTCAATTGCGGTACACCTTC
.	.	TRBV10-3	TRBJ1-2	CAITGQILAANYGYTF	TGTGCCATCACCGGACAGATACTGGCCGCTAACTATGGCTACACCTTC